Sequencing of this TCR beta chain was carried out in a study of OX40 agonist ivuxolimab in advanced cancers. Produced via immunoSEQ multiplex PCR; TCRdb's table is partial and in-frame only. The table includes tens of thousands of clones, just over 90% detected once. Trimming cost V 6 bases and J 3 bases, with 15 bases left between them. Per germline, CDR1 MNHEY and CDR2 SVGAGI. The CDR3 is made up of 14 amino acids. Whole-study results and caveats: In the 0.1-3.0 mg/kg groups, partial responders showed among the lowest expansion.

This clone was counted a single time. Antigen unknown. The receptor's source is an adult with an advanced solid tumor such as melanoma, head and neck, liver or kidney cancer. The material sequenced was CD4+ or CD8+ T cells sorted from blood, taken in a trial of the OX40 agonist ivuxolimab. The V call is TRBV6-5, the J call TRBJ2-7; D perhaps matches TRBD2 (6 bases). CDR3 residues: CASRDRDWYYEQYF. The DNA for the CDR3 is TGTGCCAGCAGAGACCGGGACTGGTACTACGAGCAGTACTTC.